The present TCR beta chain was sequenced within a study of T cells in Graves' hyperthyroidism and ophthalmopathy (dated by TCRdb to between 2019 and 2020). Some background on the complete study: Peripheral blood samples were taken at initial diagnosis, before any treatment was given. Once sampling was done, hyperthyroidism patients were given methimazole at a starting dose of 30 mg daily, whereas ophthalmopathy patients were given high-dose intravenous methylprednisolone. Prospective prediction of ophthalmopathy was tested in an independent validation cohort of 18 to 20 hyperthyroidism patients and 15 to 17 patients who later progressed to ophthalmopathy. For training and testing, the approximately 92 patients in the discovery cohort were randomly divided in a 7:3 ratio. To identify TCR V-J signatures that set the groups apart, the researchers used a discovery cohort of 100 patients, made up of 40 to 45 with Graves' ophthalmopathy and around 58 with stable Graves' hyperthyroidism. TCR Vbeta CDR3 sequencing of 130 to 150 peripheral blood samples (43 ophthalmopathy, about 75 hyperthyroidism and roughly 17 progressor patients) is reported in the paper. In several Graves' hyperthyroidism patients, the study also compared T-cell repertoires from thyroid tissue with T-cell repertoires from blood. Broad study findings and their caveats: Ophthalmopathy was separated from stable hyperthyroidism by a 13 V-J signature model, with approximately 85% sensitivity and 81% to 82% specificity obtained in cross-validation and 80%/75% obtained in testing. Most expanded thyroid clonotypes (frequency above 0.001) were also detected in blood, suggesting blood repertoires may reflect thyroid immune responses. In validation, the model predicted progression to ophthalmopathy with 55% to 71% sensitivity and approximately 72% specificity, a median of around 6.6 months before onset. No statistical method was used to set the sample size in advance, and investigators knew the group allocation.

Measured from the cysteine to the phenylalanine, the CDR3 is 14 residues long. CDR3 DNA is the only sequence kept; it has 42 bases, read in frame from the first base. V is shortened by 1 base, J by 3 bases, and the region joining them spans 7 bases. CDR1 and CDR2 are drawn from the germline V gene (reference sequence): LNHDA, SQIVND. The TCR beta CDR3 regions were amplified from the RNA transcripts. A first-round RT-PCR of the TCR CDR3 used the HTBI primer set with the Qiagen OneStep RT-PCR kit. A second multiplex PCR round built the libraries, followed by size selection and purification. The libraries were sequenced on an Illumina HiSeq2000 using paired-end 100 bp reads. Concerning the study's data processing: SOAPnuke was used to process the raw data, throwing out any read that contained adapters or uncalled bases, had a mean Phred below 15, or lacked an exact constant-primer or identifier match. COPE v1.2.5 was used to merge the high-quality paired reads, and each unique nucleotide sequence was defined as a clonotype. MiTCR v1.1 was used to align the clonotypes against IMGT TRBV, TRBD and TRBJ reference segments. Analysis was restricted to V-J combinations with a frequency above 0.0001, which covered about 99% of repertoires. The TCS score was defined as the ratio of F50 (clonal expansion) to E x V (chaos), calculated using BLOSUM62-based TCRdist between CDR3 peptides within each V-J. Welch's t-statistics and random forest reduced 500 to 550 V-J features to 10 to 15, which were used in a naive Bayes classifier (R e1071). TCRdb itself trimmed the public reads at Q25 with fastp, ran MiXCR and retained productive beta chains. Duplicate CDR3 protein sequences are folded into a single record with the most common DNA and genes. In this record, the V and J calls reflect TCRdb's handling and not the investigators' own analysis. Within this sample are around 480,000 distinct CDR3 sequences, with over 13% of them counted one time only. The ten largest clones take up around a sixth of the sample.

Stable Graves' hyperthyroidism was defined as no progression to ophthalmopathy during 18 months of follow-up. The hyperthyroidism patients were between 18 and 65 years old and newly diagnosed, with a disease duration of less than 2 months. Exclusion was applied to patients with uncontrolled infections, other autoimmune diseases, pregnancy or lactation. Diagnoses were based on clinical symptoms, serum thyroxine and TRAb, thyroid ultrasound and orbital computed tomography. PBMCs were isolated from about 9.1 ml of fresh peripheral blood by Ficoll-Paque density gradient centrifugation. Trizol reagent was used to extract total RNA, and RNA quality was then checked on an Agilent 2100 Bioanalyzer. This clonotype was seen many times. It has no known antigen specificity. No base-level quality is on record; no much larger clone is a single base apart.

Source material: blood. The rearrangement joined TRBV19 to TRBJ2-1; TRBD1 might be the D gene, on 5 matching bases. The clonotype was recovered from a woman under 30 with Graves' hyperthyroidism. The sequence in DNA is TGTGCCAGTAGTATAGGGACACACTACAATGAGCAGTTCTTC. This codes for CASSIGTHYNEQFF.